A selection of T cell receptor beta chains follows, all from one sample in a study of cytotoxic CD8 clonotypes in ibrutinib-treated CLL. Sequenced by immunoSEQ multiplex PCR; TCRdb stores in-frame clones only, minus some. The sample includes tens of thousands of clones, 57% seen only once; the top ten take about 15%. This specimen was PBMCs, taken after 12 months of ibrutinib treatment. The receptors stem from a human donor with chronic lymphocytic leukemia. Each CDR3 is given with its conserved first and last residue. Fields, in order: clone size, V gene, D gene, J gene, CDR3 protein, CDR3 DNA. The D gene is left open where the match is weak. Clone sizes are given selectively: once, few, many, or a class where the clone is expanded.

size: -; V: TRBV27; D: -; J: TRBJ2-2; CDR3: CASIRPTGELFF; DNA: TGTGCCAGCATCCGTCCCACCGGGGAGCTGTTTTTT
size: -; V: TRBV7-8; D: -; J: TRBJ1-1; CDR3: CASSGLNTEAFF; DNA: TGTGCCAGCAGCGGATTGAACACTGAAGCTTTCTTT
size: -; V: TRBV15; D: TRBD1; J: TRBJ2-7; CDR3: CATSTRDSNEQYF; DNA: TGTGCCACCAGCACTAGGGACAGCAACGAGCAGTACTTC
size: -; V: TRBV6-1; D: -; J: TRBJ1-5; CDR3: CASKKGMGDQPQHF; DNA: TGTGCCAGCAAAAAGGGGATGGGCGATCAGCCCCAGCATTTT
size: -; V: TRBV7-8; D: -; J: TRBJ1-5; CDR3: CASSETPGQPQHF; DNA: TGTGCCAGCAGCGAGACGCCGGGGCAGCCCCAGCATTTT
size: -; V: TRBV4-2; D: TRBD2; J: TRBJ2-1; CDR3: CASSQTTSGTFNEQFF; DNA: TGTGCCAGCAGCCAAACGACTAGCGGGACTTTTAATGAGCAGTTCTTC
size: once; V: TRBV28; D: -; J: TRBJ2-7; CDR3: CASSHPDYLPYF; DNA: TGTGCCAGCAGCCATCCGGACTATCTTCCGTACTTC
size: many; V: TRBV18; D: -; J: TRBJ1-1; CDR3: CASSPSPGSEAFF; DNA: TGTGCCAGCTCACCAAGCCCGGGGAGTGAAGCTTTCTTT
size: few; V: TRBV15; D: -; J: TRBJ2-3; CDR3: CATSGPGRGTTDTQYF; DNA: TGTGCCACCAGCGGACCGGGGAGGGGGACCACAGATACGCAGTATTTT
size: -; V: TRBV7-9; D: TRBD1; J: TRBJ2-6; CDR3: CASTGQGGPGANVLTF; DNA: TGTGCCAGCACGGGACAGGGCGGCCCTGGGGCCAACGTCCTGACTTTC
size: once; V: TRBV11-2; D: -; J: TRBJ2-5; CDR3: CASSIGPGRETQYF; DNA: TGTGCCAGCAGCATCGGACCGGGTCGAGAGACCCAGTACTTC
size: -; V: TRBV4-1; D: -; J: TRBJ1-5; CDR3: CASSQIGGYQPQHF; DNA: TGCGCCAGCAGCCAAATAGGGGGTTATCAGCCCCAGCATTTT
size: few; V: TRBV7-2; D: TRBD2; J: TRBJ2-1; CDR3: CATSRPTGGYNEQFF; DNA: TGTGCCACCTCTCGGCCTACCGGGGGGTACAATGAGCAGTTCTTC
size: -; V: TRBV6-5; D: TRBD1; J: TRBJ1-1; CDR3: CASRFTGDFTEAFF; DNA: TGTGCCAGCAGATTCACAGGGGATTTCACTGAAGCTTTCTTT
size: -; V: TRBV10-3; D: TRBD2; J: TRBJ2-5; CDR3: CAISLKGGETQYF; DNA: TGTGCCATCAGCCTTAAGGGAGGGGAGACCCAGTACTTC
size: many; V: TRBV19; D: TRBD2; J: TRBJ2-7; CDR3: CASSIAMGLAYEQYF; DNA: TGTGCCAGTAGTATAGCAATGGGACTAGCGTACGAGCAGTACTTC
size: many; V: TRBV1; D: -; J: TRBJ1-2; CDR3: CTSSQDYGYTF; DNA: TGCACCAGCAGCCAAGACTATGGCTACACCTTC
size: -; V: TRBV28; D: -; J: TRBJ1-2; CDR3: CASSSSAYGYTF; DNA: TGTGCCAGCAGTTCCTCAGCGTATGGCTACACCTTC
size: -; V: TRBV7-9; D: -; J: TRBJ1-3; CDR3: CASSFPGQGTNTIYF; DNA: TGTGCCAGCAGCTTCCCCGGGCAGGGCACAAACACCATATATTTT
size: -; V: TRBV6-5; D: -; J: TRBJ2-1; CDR3: CASSYTRHNNEQFF; DNA: TGTGCCAGCAGTTACACCAGACATAACAATGAGCAGTTCTTC
size: -; V: TRBV4-1; D: -; J: TRBJ2-1; CDR3: CASSQEGRAVAEYYNEQFF; DNA: TGCGCCAGCAGCCAAGAAGGACGGGCTGTAGCGGAATATTACAATGAGCAGTTCTTC
size: -; V: TRBV4-2; D: TRBD2; J: TRBJ2-5; CDR3: CASSQGHGGGASETQYF; DNA: TGTGCCAGCAGCCAAGGTCATGGCGGGGGGGCGTCAGAGACCCAGTACTTC
size: once; V: TRBV6-5; D: -; J: TRBJ1-5; CDR3: CASSGSNQPQHF; DNA: TGTGCCAGCTCTGGAAGCAATCAGCCCCAGCATTTT
size: -; V: TRBV27; D: TRBD2; J: TRBJ2-3; CDR3: CASSLIAGLTDTQYF; DNA: TGTGCCAGCAGTTTAATAGCGGGGCTCACAGATACGCAGTATTTT
size: -; V: TRBV7-2; D: -; J: TRBJ2-5; CDR3: CASSYGTFQETQYF; DNA: TGTGCCAGCAGCTATGGGACTTTCCAAGAGACCCAGTACTTC
size: -; V: TRBV18; D: -; J: TRBJ1-1; CDR3: CASSPYHDLNTEAFF; DNA: TGTGCCAGCTCACCCTACCACGATCTGAACACTGAAGCTTTCTTT
size: -; V: TRBV29-1; D: TRBD2; J: TRBJ2-1; CDR3: CSVERPGLAGEQFF; DNA: TGCAGCGTTGAACGGCCGGGACTAGCAGGAGAGCAGTTCTTC
size: -; V: TRBV28; D: -; J: TRBJ1-4; CDR3: CASTYNEKLFF; DNA: TGTGCCAGCACCTACAATGAAAAACTGTTTTTT
size: few; V: TRBV5-1; D: -; J: TRBJ2-4; CDR3: CASSFYPQGVIQYF; DNA: TGCGCCAGCAGCTTTTACCCACAGGGAGTCATTCAGTACTTC
size: once; V: TRBV7-2; D: TRBD1; J: TRBJ2-7; CDR3: CASSLQPGGIYEQYF; DNA: TGTGCCAGCAGCTTACAGCCAGGGGGCATCTACGAGCAGTACTTC
size: -; V: TRBV5-6; D: TRBD2; J: TRBJ2-3; CDR3: CASSLALGGAADTQYF; DNA: TGTGCCAGCAGCCTTGCCCTCGGGGGGGCAGCAGATACGCAGTATTTT
size: -; V: TRBV28; D: -; J: TRBJ1-5; CDR3: CASSLLLQPQHF; DNA: TGTGCCAGCAGTTTGCTGTTGCAGCCCCAGCATTTT